The subject of this entry is one TCR beta chain. Its antigen is unknown. The entirety of the isolated RNA underwent reverse transcription, so expressed TCRB transcripts were sequenced. Method: immunoSEQ multiplex PCR; TCRdb's copy keeps in-frame clones and lacks some. The table records approximately 260,000 clones, 20% of them present only once. The sample comes from a study of beta chain features in type 1 diabetes. General study results and limits: Patients with Type 1 diabetes showed moderately but significantly shorter TCRB CDR3s in all four CD4+ subsets.

The TCR sequence derives from a middle-aged woman with type 1 diabetes. Sequencing was performed on naive CD4+ T cells from blood.

The CDR3 DNA reads as TGTGCCAGCAGCCTACCGGGACAGGCCCAAGAGACCCAGTACTTC. Translated, it gives CASSLPGQAQETQYF. This chain joins TRBV7-9 and TRBJ2-5; 8 nucleotides agree with TRBD1. This CDR3 spans 15 amino acids. The germline CDR1 and CDR2 sequences are SEHNR and FQNEAQ (reference sequence). Trimming removed 5 bases from V and 1 base from J; junction bases left unmatched: 6.